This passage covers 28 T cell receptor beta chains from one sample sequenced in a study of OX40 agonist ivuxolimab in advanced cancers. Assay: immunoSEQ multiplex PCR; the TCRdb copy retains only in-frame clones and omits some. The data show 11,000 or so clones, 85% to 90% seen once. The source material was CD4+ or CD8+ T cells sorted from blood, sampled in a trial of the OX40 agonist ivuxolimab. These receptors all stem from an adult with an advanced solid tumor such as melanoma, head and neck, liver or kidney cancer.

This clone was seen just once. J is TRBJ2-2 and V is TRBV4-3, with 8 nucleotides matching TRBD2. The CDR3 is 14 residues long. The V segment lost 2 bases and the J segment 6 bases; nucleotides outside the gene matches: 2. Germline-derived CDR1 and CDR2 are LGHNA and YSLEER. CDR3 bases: TGCGCCAGCAGCCAACTGGGACTAGCCGGGGAGCTGTTTTTT. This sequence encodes CASSQLGLAGELFF.

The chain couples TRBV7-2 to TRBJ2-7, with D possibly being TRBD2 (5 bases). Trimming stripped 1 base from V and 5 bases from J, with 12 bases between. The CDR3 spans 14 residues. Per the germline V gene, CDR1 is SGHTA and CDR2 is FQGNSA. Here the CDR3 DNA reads TGTGCCAGCAGCTTAGAGCGAGGGTTGGACGAGCAGTACTTC. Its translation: CASSLERGLDEQYF.

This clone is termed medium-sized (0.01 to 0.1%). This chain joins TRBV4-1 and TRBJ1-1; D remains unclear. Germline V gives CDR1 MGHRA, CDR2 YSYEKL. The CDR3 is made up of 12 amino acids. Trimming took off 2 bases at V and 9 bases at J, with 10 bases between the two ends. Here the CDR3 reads CASSQKGEKAFF. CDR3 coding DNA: TGCGCCAGCAGCCAAAAGGGAGAGAAAGCTTTCTTT.

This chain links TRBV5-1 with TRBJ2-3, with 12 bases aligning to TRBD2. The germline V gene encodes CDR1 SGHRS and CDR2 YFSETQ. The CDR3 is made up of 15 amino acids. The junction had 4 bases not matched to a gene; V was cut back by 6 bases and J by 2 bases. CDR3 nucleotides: TGCGCCAGCAAACTAGCGGGAGGTCTCACAGATACGCAGTATTTT. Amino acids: CASKLAGGLTDTQYF.

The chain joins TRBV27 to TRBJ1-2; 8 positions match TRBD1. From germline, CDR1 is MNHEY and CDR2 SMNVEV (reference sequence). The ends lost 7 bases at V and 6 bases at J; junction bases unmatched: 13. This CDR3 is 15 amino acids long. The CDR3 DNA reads TGTGCCAGCAACCAGGGGGCAGGGAGTGGGGATGGCTACACCTTC. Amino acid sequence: CASNQGAGSGDGYTF.

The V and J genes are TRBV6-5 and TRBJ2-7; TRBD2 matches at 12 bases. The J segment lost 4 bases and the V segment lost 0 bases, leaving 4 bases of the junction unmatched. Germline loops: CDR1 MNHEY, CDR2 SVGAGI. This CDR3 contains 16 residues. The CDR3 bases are TGTGCCAGCAGTTACTCGACTAGCGGGAGTCTATACGAGCAGTACTTC. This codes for CASSYSTSGSLYEQYF.

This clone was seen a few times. The CDR3 loop is CASSIVLFRELGDTGELFF. DNA of the CDR3: TGTGCCAGTAGTATAGTATTGTTCCGGGAACTAGGGGACACCGGGGAGCTGTTTTTT. The chain combines TRBV19 with TRBJ2-2, with D perhaps given as TRBD1 or TRBD2 (5 bases each). The CDR3 totals 19 residues. V was trimmed by 1 base and J by 3 bases, leaving 21 bases between them. Germline CDR1 reads LNHDA; CDR2 reads SQIVND (reference sequence).

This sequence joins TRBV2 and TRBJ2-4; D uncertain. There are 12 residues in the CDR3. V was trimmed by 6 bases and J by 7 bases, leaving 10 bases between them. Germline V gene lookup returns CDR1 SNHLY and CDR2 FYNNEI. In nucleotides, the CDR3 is TGTGCCAGCAGAGATTATGTTAACATTCAGTACTTC. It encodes CASRDYVNIQYF.

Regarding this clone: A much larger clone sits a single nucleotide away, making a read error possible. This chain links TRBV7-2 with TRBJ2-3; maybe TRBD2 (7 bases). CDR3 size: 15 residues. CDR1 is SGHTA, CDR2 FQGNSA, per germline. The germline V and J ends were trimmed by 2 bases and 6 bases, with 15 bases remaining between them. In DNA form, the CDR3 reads TGTGCCAGCAGCTTAAGTGGGGGGGCGGAGGATACGCAGTATTTT. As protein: CASSLSGGAEDTQYF.

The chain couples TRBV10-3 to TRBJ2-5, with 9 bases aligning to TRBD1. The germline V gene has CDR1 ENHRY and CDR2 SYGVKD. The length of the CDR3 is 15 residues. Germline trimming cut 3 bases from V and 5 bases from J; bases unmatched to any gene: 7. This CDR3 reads CAISDFTGGGETQYF. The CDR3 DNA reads TGTGCCATCAGTGATTTCACAGGGGGCGGGGAGACCCAGTACTTC.

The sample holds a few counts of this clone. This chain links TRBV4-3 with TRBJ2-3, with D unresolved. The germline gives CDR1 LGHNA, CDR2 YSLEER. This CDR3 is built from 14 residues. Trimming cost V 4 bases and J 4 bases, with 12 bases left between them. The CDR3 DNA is TGCGCCAGCAGCCCCGACTGGCTCCCAGATACGCAGTATTTT. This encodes CASSPDWLPDTQYF.

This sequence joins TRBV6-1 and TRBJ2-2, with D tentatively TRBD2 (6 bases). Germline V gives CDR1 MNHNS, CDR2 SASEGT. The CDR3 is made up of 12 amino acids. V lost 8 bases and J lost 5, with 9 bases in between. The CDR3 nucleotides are TGTGCCAGCGATGGGGGGACCGGGGAGCTGTTTTTT. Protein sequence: CASDGGTGELFF.

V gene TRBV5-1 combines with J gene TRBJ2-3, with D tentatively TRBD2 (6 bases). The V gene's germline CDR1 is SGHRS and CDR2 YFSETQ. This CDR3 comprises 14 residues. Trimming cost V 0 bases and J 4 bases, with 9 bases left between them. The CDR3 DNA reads TGCGCCAGCAGCTTGGCCTCTAGCGCAGATACGCAGTATTTT. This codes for CASSLASSADTQYF.

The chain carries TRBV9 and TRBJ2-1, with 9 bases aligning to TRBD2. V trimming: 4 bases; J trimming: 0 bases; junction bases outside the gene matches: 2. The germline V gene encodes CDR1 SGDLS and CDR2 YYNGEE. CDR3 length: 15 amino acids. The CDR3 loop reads CASSLSGSSYNEQFF. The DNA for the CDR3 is TGTGCCAGCAGCCTTAGCGGGAGCTCCTACAATGAGCAGTTCTTC.

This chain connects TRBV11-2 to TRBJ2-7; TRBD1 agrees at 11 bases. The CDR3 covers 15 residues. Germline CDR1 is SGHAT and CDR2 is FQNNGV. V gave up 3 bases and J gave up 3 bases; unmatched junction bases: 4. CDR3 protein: CASSLGQGDIYEQYF. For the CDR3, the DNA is TGTGCCAGCAGCTTGGGACAGGGGGATATCTACGAGCAGTACTTC.

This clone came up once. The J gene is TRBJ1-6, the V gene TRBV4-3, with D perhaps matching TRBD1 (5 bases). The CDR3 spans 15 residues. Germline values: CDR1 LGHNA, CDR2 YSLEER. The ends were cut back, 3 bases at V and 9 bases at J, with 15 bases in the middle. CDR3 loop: CASSQGRMGGSPLHF. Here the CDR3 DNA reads TGCGCCAGCAGCCAGGGGCGGATGGGCGGTTCACCCCTCCACTTT.

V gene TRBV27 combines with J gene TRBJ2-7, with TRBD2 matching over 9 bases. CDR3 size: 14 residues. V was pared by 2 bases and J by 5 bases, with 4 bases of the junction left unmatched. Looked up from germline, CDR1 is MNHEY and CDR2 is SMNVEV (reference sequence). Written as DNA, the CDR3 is TGTGCCAGCAGTTTAGCGGGGGGGCCTAACGAGCAGTACTTC. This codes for CASSLAGGPNEQYF.

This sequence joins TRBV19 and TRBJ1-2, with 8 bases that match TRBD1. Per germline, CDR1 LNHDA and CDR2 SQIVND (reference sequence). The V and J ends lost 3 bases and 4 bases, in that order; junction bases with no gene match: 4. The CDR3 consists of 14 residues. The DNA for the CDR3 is TGTGCCAGTAGTATCCGGGACAGGACCTATGGCTACACCTTC. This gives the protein CASSIRDRTYGYTF.

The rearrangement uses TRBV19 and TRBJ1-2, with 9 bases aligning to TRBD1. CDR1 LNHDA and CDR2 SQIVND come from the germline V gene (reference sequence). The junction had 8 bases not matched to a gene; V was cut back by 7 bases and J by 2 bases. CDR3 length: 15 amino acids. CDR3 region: CASTETGGLNYGYTF. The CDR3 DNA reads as TGTGCCAGTACAGAGACAGGGGGGCTCAACTATGGCTACACCTTC.

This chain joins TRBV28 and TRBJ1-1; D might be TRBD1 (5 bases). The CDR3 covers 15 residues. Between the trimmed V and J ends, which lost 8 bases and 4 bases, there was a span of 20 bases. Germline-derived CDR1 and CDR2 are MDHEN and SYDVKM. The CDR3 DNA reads TGTGCCAGCTCATGGGCACTGGGGCTGACCACTGAAGCTTTCTTT. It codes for CASSWALGLTTEAFF.

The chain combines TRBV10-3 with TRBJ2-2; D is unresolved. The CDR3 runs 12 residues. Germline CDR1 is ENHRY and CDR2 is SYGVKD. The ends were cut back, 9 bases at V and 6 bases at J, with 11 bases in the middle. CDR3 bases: TGTGCCATAATGGGCGAAGCCGGGGAGCTGTTTTTT. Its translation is CAIMGEAGELFF.

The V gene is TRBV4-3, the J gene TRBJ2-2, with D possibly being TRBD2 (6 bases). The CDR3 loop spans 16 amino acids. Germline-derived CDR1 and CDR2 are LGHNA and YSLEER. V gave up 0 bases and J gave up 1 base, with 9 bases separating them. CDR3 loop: CASSQDGRENTGELFF. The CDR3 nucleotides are TGCGCCAGCAGCCAAGATGGGCGGGAGAACACCGGGGAGCTGTTTTTT.

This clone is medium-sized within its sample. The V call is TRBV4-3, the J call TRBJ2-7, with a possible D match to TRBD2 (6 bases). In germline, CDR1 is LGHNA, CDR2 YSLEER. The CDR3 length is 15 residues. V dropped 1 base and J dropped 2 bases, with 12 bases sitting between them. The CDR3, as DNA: TGCGCCAGCAGCCAAGCGGGGGACGGAGCCTACGAGCAGTACTTC. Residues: CASSQAGDGAYEQYF.

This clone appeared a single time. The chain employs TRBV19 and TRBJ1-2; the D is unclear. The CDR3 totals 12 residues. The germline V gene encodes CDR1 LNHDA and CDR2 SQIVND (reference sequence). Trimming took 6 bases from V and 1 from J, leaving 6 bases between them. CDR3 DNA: TGTGCCAGTAGGCAAATTAACTATGGCTACACCTTC. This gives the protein CASRQINYGYTF.

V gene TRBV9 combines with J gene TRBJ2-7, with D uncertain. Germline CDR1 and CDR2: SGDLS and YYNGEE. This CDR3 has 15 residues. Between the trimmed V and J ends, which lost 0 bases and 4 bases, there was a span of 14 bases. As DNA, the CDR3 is TGTGCCAGCAGCGTAGAAGGTGGAGTCGGGTACGAGCAGTACTTC. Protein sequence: CASSVEGGVGYEQYF.

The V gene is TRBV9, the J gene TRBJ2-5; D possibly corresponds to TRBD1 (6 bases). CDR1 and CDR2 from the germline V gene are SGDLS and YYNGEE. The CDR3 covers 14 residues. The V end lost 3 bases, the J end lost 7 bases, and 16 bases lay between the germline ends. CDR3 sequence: CASSERAGEGTQYF. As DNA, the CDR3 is TGTGCCAGCAGCGAAAGGGCAGGGGAAGGGACCCAGTACTTC. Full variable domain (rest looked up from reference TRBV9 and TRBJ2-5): DSGVTQTPKHLITATGQRVTLRCSPRSGDLSVYWYQQSLDQGLQFLIQYYNGEERAKGNILERFSAQQFPDLHSELNLSSLELGDSALYFCASSERAGEGTQYFGPGTRLLVL.

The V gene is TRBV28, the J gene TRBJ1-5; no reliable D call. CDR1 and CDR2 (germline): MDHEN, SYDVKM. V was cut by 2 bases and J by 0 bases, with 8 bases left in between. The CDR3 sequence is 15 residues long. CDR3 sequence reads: CASSLSKYSNQPQHF. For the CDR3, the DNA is TGTGCCAGCAGTTTAAGTAAATATAGCAATCAGCCCCAGCATTTT.

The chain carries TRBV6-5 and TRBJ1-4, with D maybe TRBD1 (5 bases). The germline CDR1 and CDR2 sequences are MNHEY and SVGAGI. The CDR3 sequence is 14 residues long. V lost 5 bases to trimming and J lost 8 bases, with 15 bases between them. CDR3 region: CASSRGLEGEKLFF. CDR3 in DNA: TGTGCCAGCAGTCGGGGACTAGAGGGAGAAAAACTGTTTTTT.